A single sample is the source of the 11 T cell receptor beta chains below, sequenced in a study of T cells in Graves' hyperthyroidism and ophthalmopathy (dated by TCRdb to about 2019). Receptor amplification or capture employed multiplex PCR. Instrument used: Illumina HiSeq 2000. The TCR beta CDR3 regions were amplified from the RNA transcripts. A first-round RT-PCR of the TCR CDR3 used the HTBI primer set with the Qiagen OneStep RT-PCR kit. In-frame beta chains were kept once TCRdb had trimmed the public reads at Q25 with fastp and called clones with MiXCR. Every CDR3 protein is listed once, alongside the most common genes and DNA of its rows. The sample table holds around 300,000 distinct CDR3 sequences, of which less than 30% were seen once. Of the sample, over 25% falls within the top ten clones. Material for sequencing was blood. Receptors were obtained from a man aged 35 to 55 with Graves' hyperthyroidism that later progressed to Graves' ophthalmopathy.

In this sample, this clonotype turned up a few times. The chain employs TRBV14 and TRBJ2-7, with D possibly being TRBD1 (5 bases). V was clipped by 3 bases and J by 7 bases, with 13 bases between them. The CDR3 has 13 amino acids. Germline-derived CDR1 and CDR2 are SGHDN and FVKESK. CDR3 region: CASSQAGAGEQYF. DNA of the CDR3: TGTGCCAGCAGCCAGGCAGGCGCAGGGGAGCAGTACTTC.

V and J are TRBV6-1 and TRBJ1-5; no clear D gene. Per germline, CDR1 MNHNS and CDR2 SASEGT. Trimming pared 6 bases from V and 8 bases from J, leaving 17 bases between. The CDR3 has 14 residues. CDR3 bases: TGTGCCAGCAGCCCTTTCCCCCCTCCAGAGCCCCAGCATTTT. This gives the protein CASSPFPPPEPQHF.

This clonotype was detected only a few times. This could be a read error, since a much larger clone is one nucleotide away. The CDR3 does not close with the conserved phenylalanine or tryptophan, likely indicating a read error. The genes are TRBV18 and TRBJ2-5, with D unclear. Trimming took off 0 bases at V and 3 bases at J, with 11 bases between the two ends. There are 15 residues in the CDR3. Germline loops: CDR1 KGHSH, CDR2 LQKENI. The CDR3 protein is CASSPPYQVEETQYL. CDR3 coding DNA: TGTGCCAGCTCACCACCGTATCAGGTAGAAGAGACCCAGTACCTC.

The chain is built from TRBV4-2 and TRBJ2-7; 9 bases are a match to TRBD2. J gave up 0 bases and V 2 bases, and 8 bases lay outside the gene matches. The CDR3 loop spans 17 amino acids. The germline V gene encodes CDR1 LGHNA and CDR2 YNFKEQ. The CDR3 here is CASSQSVLSGSSYEQYF. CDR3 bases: TGTGCCAGCAGCCAAAGCGTCCTTAGCGGGAGCTCCTACGAGCAGTACTTC.

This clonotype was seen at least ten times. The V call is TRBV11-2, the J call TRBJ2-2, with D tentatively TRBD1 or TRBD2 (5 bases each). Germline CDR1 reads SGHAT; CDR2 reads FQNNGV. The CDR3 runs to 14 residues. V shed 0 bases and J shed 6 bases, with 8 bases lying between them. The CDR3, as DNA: TGTGCCAGCAGCTTAGACAGGGAGTCCGGGGAGCTGTTTTTT. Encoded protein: CASSLDRESGELFF. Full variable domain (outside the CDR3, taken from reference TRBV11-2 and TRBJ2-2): EAGVAQSPRYKIIEKRQSVAFWCNPISGHATLYWYQQILGQGPKLLIQFQNNGVVDDSQLPKDRFSAERLKGVDSTLKIQPAKLEDSAVYLCASSLDRESGELFFGEGSRLTVL.

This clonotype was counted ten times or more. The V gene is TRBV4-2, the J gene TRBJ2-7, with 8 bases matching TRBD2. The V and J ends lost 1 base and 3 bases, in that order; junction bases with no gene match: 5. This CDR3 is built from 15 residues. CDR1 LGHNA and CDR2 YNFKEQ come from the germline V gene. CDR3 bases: TGTGCCAGCAGCCAAGGACGGGGGGGGAGCTACGAGCAGTACTTC. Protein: CASSQGRGGSYEQYF.

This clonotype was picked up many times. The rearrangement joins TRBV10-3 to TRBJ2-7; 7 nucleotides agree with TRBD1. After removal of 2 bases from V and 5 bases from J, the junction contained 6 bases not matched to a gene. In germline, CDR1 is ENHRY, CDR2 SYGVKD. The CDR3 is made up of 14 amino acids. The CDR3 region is CAISEGDRADEQYF. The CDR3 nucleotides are TGTGCCATCAGTGAGGGTGACAGGGCAGACGAGCAGTACTTC.

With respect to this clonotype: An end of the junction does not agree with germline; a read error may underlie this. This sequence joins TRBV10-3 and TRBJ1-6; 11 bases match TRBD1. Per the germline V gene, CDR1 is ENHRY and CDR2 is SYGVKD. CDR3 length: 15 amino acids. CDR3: CASSRTGGSASPLHF. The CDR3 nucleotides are TGTGCCAGCAGTCGGACAGGGGGCTCGGCTTCACCCCTCCACTTT.

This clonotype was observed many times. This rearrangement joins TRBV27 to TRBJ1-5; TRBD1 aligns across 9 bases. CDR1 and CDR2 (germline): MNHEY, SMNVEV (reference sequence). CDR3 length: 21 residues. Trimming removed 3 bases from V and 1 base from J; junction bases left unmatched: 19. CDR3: CASSFKVSGTGILRSNQPQHF. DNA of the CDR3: TGTGCCAGCAGTTTTAAAGTTTCCGGGACAGGGATTTTGAGGAGCAATCAGCCCCAGCATTTT.

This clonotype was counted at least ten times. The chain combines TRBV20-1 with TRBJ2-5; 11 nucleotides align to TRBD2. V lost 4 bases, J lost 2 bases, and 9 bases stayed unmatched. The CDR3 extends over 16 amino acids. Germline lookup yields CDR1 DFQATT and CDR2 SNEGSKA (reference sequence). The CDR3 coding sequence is TGCAGTGCTATAGGGACTAGCGGAAGTAATCAAGAGACCCAGTACTTC. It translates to CSAIGTSGSNQETQYF.

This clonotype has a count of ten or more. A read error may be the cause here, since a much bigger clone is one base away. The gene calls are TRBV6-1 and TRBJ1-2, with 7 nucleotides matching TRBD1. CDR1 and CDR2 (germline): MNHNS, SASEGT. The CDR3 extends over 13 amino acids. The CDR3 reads CASRTGRDYGHTF. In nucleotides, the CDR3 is TGTGCCAGCAGGACAGGGCGCGACTATGGCCACACCTTC.